This T cell receptor beta chain was retrieved from a study of human T cells and chemical hapten exposure. Overall study: The variation in per-sample TCR yields arose mainly from small differences in pooled library volumes.

This clonotype occurred many times. Unique molecular identifiers were linked by the library to individual cDNA molecules. How the authors handled the data: With a range of roughly 20,000 to 690,600, the median per sample was about 92,000 TCRs. MiXCR was run by TCRdb on the 5' RACE reads, yielding one entry per CDR3 protein. The V and J calls here are based on TCRdb, not the publication. This table has 75,000 or so distinct CDR3 sequences, approximately 15% appearing once. V lost 4 bases and J 2 bases, leaving 8 bases between the germline ends. CDR3 length: 14 residues. Germline CDR1 is SGHTA and CDR2 is FQGNSA. The total RNA was obtained from whole blood that was not fractionated.

The sequence was obtained from a female donor in good health. The chain carries TRBV7-2 and TRBJ2-2; D is unclear. The CDR3 here is CASSSGQNTGELFF. The DNA of the CDR3 is TGTGCCAGCAGCTCTGGCCAAAACACCGGGGAGCTGTTTTTT.